This T cell receptor beta chain was identified in a study of post-analysis software for immune sequencing data. In the study overall: The cohort encompassed relapsing-remitting, secondary progressive and progressive-relapsing multiple sclerosis disease courses. Study results and caveats: Strong co-clustering by F measure was seen for same-batch samples. About five TRBV segments, including TRBV5-6, TRBV5-1 and TRBV20-1, were more frequent in patients than controls. Multiple sclerosis patients had significantly lower normalized Chao1 diversity than controls.

Prepared TCR beta cDNA libraries contained unique molecular identifiers. Yield was 450,000 to 650,000 cDNA molecules from roughly 0.93 to 9.6 million T cells. TCRdb redid the calling of the PCR reads with MiXCR, one entry per CDR3 protein. The data show about 760,000 distinct CDR3 sequences, roughly 27% seen once. In germline, CDR1 is SGHRS, CDR2 YFSETQ. The V and J ends lost 0 bases and 5 bases, in that order; junction bases with no gene match: 9. The CDR3 has 16 residues. Points on this clonotype: Its antigen is not identified.

The sequence derives from a girl between 5 and 17 years old with multiple sclerosis. Input material: blood. This rearrangement joins TRBV5-1 to TRBJ2-5; the match to TRBD2 covers 8 bases. The CDR3 coding sequence is TGCGCCAGCAGCTTGGAGGGCCGGGAGGGCCTGGAGACCCAGTACTTC. This sequence encodes CASSLEGREGLETQYF.